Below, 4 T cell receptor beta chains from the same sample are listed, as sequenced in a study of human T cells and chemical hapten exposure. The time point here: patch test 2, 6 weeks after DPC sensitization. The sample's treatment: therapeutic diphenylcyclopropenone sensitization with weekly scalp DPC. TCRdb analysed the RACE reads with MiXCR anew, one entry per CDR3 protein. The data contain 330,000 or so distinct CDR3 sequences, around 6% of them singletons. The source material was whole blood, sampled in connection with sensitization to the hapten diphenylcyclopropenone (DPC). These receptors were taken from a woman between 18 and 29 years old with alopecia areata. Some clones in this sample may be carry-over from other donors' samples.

CDR3 residues: CASSEGARLADTQYF. Here the CDR3 DNA reads TGTGCCAGCAGTGAAGGCGCCAGGTTAGCAGATACGCAGTATTTT. The V call is TRBV6-1, the J call TRBJ2-3; D not certain. The CDR3 covers 15 residues. The germline gives CDR1 MNHNS, CDR2 SASEGT. Between the trimmed V and J ends, which lost 1 base and 4 bases, there was a span of 12 bases.

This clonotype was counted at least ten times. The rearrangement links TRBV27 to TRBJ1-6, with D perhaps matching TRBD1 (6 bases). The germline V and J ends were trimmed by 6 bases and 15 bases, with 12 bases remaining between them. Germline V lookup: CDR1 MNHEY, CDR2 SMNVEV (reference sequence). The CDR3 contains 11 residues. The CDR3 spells CASRSQGILHF. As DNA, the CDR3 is TGTGCCAGCAGGTCACAGGGAATCCTCCACTTT.

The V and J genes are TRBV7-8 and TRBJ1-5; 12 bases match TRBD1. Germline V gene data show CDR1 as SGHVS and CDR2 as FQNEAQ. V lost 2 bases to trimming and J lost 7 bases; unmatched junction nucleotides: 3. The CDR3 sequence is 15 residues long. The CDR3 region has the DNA TGTGCCAGCAGCTTACCCGGGACAGGGGGCCAGCCCCAGCATTTT. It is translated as CASSLPGTGGQPQHF.

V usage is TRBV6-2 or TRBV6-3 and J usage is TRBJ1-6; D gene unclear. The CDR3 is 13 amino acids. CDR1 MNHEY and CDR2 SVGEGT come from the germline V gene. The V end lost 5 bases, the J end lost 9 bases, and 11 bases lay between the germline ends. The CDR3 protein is CASSLLIPSPLHF. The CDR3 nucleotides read TGTGCCAGCAGTCTCTTAATCCCTTCACCCCTCCACTTT.